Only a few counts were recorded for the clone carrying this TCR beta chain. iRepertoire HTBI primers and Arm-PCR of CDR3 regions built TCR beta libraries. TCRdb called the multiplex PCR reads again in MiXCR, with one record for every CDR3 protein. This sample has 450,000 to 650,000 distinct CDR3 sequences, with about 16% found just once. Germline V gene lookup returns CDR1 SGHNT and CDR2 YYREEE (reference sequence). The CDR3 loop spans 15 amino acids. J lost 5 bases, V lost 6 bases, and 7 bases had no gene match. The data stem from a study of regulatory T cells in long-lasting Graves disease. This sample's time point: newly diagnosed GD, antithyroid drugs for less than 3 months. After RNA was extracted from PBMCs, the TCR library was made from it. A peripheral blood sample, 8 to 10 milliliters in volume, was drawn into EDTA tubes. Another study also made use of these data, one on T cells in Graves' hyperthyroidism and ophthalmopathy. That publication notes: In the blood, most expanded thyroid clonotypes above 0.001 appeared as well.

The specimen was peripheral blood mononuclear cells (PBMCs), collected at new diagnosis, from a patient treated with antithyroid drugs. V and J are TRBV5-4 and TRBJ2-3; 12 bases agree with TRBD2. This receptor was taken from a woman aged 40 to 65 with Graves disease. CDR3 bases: TGTGCCAGCAACCCTAGCGGGGGGGCAAAAGATACGCAGTATTTT. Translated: CASNPSGGAKDTQYF.